This TCR beta chain originates from a study of control samples from healthy donors and cancer patients. V lost 3 bases, J lost 9 bases, and 13 bases lay in between. This CDR3 is 13 amino acids long. Per the germline V gene, CDR1 is SGDLS and CDR2 is YYNGEE. TCRdb keeps only in-frame clones here, not all; method: immunoSEQ multiplex PCR. Here the sample spans about 150,000 clones, approximately 96% being singletons. What was sequenced was blood. This TCR derives from a man aged 35 to 55 in good health. V usage is TRBV9 and J usage is TRBJ2-1; unclear D gene. The DNA of the CDR3 is TGTGCCAGCAGCGATGGCTCCCTCGGTGAGCAGTTCTTC. It translates to CASSDGSLGEQFF.